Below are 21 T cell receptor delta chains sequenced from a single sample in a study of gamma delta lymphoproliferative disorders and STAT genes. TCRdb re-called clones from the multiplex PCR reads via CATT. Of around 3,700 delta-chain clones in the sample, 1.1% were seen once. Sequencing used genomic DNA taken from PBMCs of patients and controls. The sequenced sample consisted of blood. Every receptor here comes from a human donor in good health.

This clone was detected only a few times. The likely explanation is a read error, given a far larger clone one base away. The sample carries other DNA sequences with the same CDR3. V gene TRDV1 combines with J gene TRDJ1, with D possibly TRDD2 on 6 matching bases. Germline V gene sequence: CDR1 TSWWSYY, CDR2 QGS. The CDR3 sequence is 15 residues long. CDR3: CALGDHFLESDKLIF. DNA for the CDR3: TGTGCTCTTGGGGATCATTTCCTAGAGAGCGATAAGCTCATCTTT.

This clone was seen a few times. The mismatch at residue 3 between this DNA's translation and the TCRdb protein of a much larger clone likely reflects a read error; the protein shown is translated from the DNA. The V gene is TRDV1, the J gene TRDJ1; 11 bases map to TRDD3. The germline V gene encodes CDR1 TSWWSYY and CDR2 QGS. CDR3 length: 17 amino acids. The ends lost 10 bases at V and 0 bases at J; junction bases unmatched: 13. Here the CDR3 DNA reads TGTGCTCCTGAATGTGGGGGATACGCCGGTTACACCGATAAACTCATCTTT. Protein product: CAPECGGYAGYTDKLIF.

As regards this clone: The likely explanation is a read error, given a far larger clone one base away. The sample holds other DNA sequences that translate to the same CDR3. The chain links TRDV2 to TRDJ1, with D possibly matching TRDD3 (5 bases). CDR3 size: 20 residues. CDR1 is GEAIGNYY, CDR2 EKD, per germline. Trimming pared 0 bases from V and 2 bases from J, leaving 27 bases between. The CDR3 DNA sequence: TGTGCCTGTGACACCGTAAGGTCAGCTGGGACCCGACGGGGGACCGATAAACTCATCTTT. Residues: CACDTVRSAGTRRGTDKLIF.

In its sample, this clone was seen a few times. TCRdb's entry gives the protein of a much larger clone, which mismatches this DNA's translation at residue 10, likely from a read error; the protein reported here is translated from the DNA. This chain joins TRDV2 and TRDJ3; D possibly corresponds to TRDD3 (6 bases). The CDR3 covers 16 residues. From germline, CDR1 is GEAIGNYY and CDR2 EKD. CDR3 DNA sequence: TGTGCCTGTGACCTGGTTAGCTCCTGGGGCACCCGACAGATGTTTTTC. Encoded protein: CACDLVSSWGTRQMFF.

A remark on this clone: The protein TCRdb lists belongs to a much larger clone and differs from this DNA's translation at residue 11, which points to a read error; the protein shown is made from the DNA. CDR3: CACDTVSNWGMEGDTDKLIF. The CDR3 coding sequence is TGTGCCTGTGACACCGTGTCGAACTGGGGGATGGAAGGGGACACCGATAAACTCATCTTT. The chain uses TRDV2 and TRDJ1; 10 bases line up with TRDD3. Germline CDR1 and CDR2: GEAIGNYY and EKD. V gave up 0 bases and J gave up 0 bases; unmatched junction bases: 15. The CDR3 is 20 residues long.

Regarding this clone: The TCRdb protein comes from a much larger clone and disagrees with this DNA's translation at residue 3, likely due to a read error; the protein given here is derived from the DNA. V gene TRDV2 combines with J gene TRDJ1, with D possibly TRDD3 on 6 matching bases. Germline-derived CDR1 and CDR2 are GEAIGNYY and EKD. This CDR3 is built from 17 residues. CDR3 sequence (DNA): TGTGCCTATGACACCGTCTGGGGACCCTCCGACACCGATAAACTCATCTTT. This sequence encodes CAYDTVWGPSDTDKLIF.

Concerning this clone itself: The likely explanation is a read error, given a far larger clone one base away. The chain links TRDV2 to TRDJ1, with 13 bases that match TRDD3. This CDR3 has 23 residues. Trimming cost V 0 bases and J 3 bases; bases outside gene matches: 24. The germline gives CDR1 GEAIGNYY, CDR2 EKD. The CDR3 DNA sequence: TGTGCCTGTGACACCATACTGGGGGATACGCGGGGCGCGGGTTTAGGTGACGCCGATAAACTCATCTTT. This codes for CACDTILGDTRGAGLGDADKLIF.

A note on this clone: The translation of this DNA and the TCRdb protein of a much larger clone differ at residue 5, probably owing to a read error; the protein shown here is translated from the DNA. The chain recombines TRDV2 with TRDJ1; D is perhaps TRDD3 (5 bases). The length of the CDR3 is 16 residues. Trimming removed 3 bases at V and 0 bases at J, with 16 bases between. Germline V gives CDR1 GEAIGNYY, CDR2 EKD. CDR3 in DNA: TGTGCCTGTGACTTCGTGGAGGGGACTGACACCGATAAACTCATCTTT. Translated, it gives CACDFVEGTDTDKLIF.

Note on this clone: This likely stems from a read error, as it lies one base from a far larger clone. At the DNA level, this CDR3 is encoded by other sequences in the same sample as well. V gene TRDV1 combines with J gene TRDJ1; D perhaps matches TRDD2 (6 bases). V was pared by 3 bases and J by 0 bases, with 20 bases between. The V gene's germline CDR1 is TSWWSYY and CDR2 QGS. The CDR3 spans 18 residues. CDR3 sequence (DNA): TGTGCTCTTGGGGACTTCCTTCACTGGCTTTCCCACACCGATAAACTCATCTTT. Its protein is CALGDFLHWLSHTDKLIF.

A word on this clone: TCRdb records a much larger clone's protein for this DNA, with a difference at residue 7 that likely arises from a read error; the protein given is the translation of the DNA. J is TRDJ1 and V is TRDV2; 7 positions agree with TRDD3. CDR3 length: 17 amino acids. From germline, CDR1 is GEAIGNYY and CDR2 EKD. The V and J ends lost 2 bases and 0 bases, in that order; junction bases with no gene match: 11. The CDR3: CACDSLWDTGYTDKLIF. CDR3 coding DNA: TGTGCCTGTGACAGTCTGTGGGATACAGGGTACACCGATAAACTCATCTTT.

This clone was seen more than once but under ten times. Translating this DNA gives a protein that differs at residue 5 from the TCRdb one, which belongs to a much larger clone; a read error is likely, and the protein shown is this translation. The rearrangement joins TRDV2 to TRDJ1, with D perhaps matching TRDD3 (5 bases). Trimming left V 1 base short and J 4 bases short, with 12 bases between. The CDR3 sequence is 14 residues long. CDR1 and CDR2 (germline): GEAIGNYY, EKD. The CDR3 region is CACDTVQGSDKLIF. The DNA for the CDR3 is TGTGCCTGTGACACTGTACAGGGGAGCGATAAACTCATCTTT.

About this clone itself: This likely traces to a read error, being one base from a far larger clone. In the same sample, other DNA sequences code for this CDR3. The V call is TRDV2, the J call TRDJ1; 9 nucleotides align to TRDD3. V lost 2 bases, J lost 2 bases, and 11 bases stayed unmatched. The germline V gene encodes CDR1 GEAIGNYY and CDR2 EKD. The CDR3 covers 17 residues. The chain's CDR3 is CACDKVGTGGVTDKLIF. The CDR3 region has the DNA TGTGCCTGTGACAAAGTAGGTACTGGGGGAGTTACCGATAAACTCATCTTT.

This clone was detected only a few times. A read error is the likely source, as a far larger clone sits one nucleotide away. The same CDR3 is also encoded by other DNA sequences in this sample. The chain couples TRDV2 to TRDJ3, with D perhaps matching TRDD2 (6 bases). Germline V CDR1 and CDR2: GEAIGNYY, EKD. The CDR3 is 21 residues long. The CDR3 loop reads CACDFADVGILTSWDTRQMFF. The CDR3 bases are TGTGCCTGTGACTTTGCAGACGTTGGGATCTTAACTTCCTGGGACACTCGACAGATGTTTTTC.

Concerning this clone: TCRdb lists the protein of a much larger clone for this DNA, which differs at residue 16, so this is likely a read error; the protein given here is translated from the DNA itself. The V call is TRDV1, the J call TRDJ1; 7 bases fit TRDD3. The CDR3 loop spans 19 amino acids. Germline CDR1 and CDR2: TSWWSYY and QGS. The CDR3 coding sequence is TGTGCTCTTGGGGACCGACCTACGCACTGGGGTCAGAACACCGATAGACTCATCTTT. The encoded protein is CALGDRPTHWGQNTDRLIF.

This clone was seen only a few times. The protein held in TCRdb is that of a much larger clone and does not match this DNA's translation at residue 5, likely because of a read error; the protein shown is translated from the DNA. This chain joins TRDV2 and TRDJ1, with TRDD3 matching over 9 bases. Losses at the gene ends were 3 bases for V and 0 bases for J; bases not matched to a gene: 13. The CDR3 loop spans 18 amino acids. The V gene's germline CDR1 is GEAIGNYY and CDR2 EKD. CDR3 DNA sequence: TGTGCCTGTGACGTACTGGGGGACCTACCGCGAAACACCGATAAACTCATCTTT. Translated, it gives CACDVLGDLPRNTDKLIF.

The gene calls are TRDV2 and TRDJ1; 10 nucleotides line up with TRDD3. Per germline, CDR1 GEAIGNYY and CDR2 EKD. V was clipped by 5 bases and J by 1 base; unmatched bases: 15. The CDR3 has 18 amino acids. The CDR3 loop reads CACGPLPGDTRTTDKLIF. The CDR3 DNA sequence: TGTGCCTGTGGCCCCTTACCGGGGGATACGCGGACCACCGATAAACTCATCTTT.

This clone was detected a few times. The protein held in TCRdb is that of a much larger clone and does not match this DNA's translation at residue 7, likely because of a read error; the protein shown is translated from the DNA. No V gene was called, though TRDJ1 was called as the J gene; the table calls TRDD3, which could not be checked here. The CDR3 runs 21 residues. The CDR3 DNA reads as TGTGCCTCCCTCCTCTGGAGGATAACCGGATGGCATGTAGGTATTTTACCAGGGCTCATCTTT. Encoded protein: CASLLWRITGWHVGILPGLIF.

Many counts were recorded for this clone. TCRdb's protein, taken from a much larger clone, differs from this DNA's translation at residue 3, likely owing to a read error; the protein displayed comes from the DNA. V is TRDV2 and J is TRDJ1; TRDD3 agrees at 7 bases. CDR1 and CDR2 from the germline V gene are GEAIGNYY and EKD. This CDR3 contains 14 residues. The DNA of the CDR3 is TGTGCCTATGACAGTCTCGGGGGATTAATGGAACTCATCTTT. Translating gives CAYDSLGGLMELIF.

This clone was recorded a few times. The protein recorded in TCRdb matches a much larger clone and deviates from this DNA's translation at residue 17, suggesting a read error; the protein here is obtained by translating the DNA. As DNA, the CDR3 is TGTGCCTGTGACACCCTACTGGGGGATACAGCTGGAGTGCCCGATAAACCCATCTTT. Amino acids: CACDTLLGDTAGVPDKPIF. The chain employs TRDV2 and TRDJ1, with 12 bases fitting TRDD3. The CDR3 has 19 residues. Germline CDR1 GEAIGNYY, CDR2 EKD.

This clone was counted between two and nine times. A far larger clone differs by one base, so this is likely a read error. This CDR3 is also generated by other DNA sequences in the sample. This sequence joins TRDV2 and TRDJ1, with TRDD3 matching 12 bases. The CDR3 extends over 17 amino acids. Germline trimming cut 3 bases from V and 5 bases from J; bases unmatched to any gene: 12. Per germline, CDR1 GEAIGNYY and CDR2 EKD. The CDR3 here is CACDPLLLGDTNDKLIF. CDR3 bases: TGTGCCTGTGACCCTCTTTTACTGGGGGATACAAATGATAAACTCATCTTT.

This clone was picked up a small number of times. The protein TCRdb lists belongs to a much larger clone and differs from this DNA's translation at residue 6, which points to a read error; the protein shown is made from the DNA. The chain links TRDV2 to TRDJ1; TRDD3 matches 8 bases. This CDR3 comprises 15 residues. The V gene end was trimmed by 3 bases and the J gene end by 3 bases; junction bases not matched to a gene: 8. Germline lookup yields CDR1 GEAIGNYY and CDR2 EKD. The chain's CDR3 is CACDAFGGSADKLIF. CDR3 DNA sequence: TGTGCCTGTGACGCGTTTGGGGGATCGGCCGATAAACTCATCTTT.